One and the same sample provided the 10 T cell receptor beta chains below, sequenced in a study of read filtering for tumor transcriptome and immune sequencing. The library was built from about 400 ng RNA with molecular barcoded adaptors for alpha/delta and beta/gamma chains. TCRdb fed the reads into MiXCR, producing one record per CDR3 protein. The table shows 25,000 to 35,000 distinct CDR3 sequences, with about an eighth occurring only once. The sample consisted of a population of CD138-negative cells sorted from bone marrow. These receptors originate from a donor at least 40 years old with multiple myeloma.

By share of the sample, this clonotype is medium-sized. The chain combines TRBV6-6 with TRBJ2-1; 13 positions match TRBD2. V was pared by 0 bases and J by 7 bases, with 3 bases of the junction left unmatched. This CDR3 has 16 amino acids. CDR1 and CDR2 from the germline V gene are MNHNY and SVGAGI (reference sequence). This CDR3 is CASSYSLAGGPNEQFF. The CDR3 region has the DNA TGTGCCAGCAGTTACTCACTAGCGGGAGGGCCAAATGAGCAGTTCTTC.

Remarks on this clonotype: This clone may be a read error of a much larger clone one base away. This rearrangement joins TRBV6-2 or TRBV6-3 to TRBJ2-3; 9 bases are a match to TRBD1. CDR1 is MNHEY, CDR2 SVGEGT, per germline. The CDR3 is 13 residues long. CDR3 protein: CASTGGRTGTQYF. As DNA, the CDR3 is TGTGCCAGTACAGGGGGCCGCACAGGTACGCAGTATTTT.

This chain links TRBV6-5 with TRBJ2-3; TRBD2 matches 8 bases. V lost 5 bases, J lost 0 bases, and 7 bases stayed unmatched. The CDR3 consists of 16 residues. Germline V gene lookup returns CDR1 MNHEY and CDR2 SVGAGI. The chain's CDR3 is CASSLSGEGSTDTQYF. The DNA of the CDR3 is TGTGCCAGCAGTCTTAGCGGGGAGGGTAGCACAGATACGCAGTATTTT.

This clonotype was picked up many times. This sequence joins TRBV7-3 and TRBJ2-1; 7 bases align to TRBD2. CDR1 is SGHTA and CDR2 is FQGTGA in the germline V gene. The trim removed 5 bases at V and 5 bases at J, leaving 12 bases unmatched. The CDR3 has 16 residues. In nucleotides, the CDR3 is TGTGCCAGCAGCACCCAAGGACTAGGAAATAACAATGAGCAGTTCTTC. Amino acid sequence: CASSTQGLGNNNEQFF.

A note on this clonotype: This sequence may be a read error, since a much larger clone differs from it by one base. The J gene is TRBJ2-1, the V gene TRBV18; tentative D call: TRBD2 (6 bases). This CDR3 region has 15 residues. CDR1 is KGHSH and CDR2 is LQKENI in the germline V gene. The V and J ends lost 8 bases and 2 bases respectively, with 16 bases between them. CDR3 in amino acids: CASPRAGSPYNEQFF. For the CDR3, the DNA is TGTGCCAGCCCACGGGCGGGAAGCCCCTACAATGAGCAGTTCTTC.

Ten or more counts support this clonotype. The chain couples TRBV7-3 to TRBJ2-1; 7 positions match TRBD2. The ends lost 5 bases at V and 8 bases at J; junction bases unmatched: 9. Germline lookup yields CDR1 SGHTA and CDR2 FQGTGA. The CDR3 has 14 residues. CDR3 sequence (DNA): TGTGCCAGCAGCCCCTCGCGGGAGACGTATGAGCAGTTCTTC. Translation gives CASSPSRETYEQFF. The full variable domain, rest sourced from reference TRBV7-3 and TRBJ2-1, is GAGVSQTPSNKVTEKGKYVELRCDPISGHTALYWYRQSLGQGPEFLIYFQGTGAADDSGLPNDRFFAVRPEGSVSTLKIQRTERGDSAVYLCASSPSRETYEQFFGPGTRLTVL.

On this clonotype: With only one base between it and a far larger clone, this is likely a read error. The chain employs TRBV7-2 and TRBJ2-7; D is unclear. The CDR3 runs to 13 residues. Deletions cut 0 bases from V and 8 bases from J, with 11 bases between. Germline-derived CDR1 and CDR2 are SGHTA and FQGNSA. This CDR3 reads CASSLANPWKQYF. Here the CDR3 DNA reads TGTGCCAGCAGCTTAGCAAACCCGTGGAAGCAGTACTTC.

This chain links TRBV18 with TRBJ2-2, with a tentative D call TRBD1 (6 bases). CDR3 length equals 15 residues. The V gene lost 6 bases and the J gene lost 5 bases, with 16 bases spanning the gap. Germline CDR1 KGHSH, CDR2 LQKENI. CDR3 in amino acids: CASSPLDSLTGELFF. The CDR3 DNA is TGTGCCAGCTCGCCTTTGGACAGTCTGACCGGGGAGCTGTTTTTT. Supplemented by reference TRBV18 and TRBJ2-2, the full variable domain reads NAGVMQNPRHLVRRRGQEARLRCSPMKGHSHVYWYRQLPEEGLKFMVYLQKENIIDESGMPKERFSAEFPKEGPSILRIQQVVRGDSAAYFCASSPLDSLTGELFFGEGSRLTVL.

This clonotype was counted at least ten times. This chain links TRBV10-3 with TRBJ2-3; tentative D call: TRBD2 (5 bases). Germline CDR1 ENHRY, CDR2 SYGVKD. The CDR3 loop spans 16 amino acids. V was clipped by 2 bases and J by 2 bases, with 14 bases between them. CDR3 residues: CAISESRGLNTDTQYF. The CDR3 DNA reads TGTGCCATCAGTGAGAGTAGAGGGTTAAACACAGATACGCAGTATTTT.

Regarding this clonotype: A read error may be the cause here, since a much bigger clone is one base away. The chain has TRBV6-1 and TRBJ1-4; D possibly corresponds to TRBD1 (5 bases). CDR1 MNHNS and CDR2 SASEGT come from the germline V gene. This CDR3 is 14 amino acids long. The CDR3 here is CAGFGGGKDEKRFF. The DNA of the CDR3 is TGTGCCGGCTTCGGGGGGGGGAAGGATGAAAAACGGTTTTTT.